The T cell receptor beta chain described here comes from a study of glioma-infiltrating T cells. Study-wide results and limits: CDR3 overlap between tissue and blood was very small. Above-expected tissue-blood divergence occurred in all gliomas, most in low-grade ones.

Using RNA template, CDR3s of TCR alpha and beta were amplified with iRepertoire arm-PCR. Via MiXCR, TCRdb re-called the multiplex PCR reads, giving one row per CDR3 protein. The table records 85,000 to 110,000 distinct CDR3 sequences, around 28% of them present only once. With regard to this clonotype: Its antigen is not identified. This could be a read error, since a much larger clone is one nucleotide away.

This CDR3 has 16 amino acids. Germline V gives CDR1 MNHGY, CDR2 SVAAGI. Material: glioma tissue, nonneoplastic brain tissue, or PBMCs (not recorded which). The chain has TRBV6-9 and TRBJ2-1, with 7 bases matching TRBD2. This clonotype was sampled from a human donor with low-grade glioma or glioblastoma, undergoing nonglioma brain surgery, or in good health (not recorded which). CDR3 DNA: TGTGCCAGCAGGTATAATACAGGACTAGGAGGGAATGCGCAGTTCTTC. This codes for CASRYNTGLGGNAQFF.